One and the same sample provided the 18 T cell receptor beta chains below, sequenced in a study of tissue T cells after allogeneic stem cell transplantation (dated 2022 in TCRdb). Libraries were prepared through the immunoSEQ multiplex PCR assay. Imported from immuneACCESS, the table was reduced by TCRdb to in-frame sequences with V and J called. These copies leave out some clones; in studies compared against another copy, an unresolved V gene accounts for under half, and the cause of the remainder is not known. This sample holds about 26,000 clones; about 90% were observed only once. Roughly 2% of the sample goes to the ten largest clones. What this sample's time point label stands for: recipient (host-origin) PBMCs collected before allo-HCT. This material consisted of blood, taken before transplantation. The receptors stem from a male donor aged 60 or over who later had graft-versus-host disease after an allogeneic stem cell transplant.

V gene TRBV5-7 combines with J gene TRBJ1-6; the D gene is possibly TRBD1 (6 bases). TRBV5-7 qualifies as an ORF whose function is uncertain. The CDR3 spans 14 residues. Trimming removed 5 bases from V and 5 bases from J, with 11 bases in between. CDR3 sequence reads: CASRTGTNNSPLHF. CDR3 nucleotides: TGTGCCAGCAGGACCGGGACAAATAATTCACCCCTCCACTTT.

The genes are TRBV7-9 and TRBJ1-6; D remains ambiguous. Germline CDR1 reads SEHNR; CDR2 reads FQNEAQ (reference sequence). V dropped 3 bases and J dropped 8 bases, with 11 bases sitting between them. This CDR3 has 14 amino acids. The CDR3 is CASSFGSRDSPLHF. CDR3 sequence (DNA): TGTGCCAGCAGCTTTGGAAGCCGGGATTCACCCCTCCACTTT.

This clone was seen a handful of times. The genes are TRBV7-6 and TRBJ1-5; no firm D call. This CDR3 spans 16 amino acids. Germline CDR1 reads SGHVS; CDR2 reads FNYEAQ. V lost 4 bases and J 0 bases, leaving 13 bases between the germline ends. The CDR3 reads CASSSLGGLSNQPQHF. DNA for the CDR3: TGTGCCAGCAGCTCCTTAGGAGGGCTTAGCAATCAGCCCCAGCATTTT.

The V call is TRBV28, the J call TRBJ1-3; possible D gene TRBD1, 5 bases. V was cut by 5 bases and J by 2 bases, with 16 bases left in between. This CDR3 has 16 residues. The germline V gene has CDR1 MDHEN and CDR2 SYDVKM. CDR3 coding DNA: TGTGCCAGCAGTCCACCCCAGGGAGCACCTGGAAACACCATATATTTT. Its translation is CASSPPQGAPGNTIYF.

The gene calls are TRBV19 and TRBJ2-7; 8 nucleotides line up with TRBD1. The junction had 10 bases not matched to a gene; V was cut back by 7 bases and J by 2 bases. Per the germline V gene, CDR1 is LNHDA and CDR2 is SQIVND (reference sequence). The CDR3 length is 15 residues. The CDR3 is CASTHRRGPPYEQYF. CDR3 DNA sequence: TGTGCCAGTACCCACCGCAGGGGGCCCCCCTACGAGCAGTACTTC.

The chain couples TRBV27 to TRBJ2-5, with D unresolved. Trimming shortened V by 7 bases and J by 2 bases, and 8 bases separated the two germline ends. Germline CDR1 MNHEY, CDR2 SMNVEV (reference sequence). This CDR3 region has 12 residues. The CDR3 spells CASKSAQETQYF. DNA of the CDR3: TGTGCCAGCAAGTCGGCGCAAGAGACCCAGTACTTC.

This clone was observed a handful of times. CDR3 region: CASSLWTANEKLFF. The CDR3 DNA reads TGTGCCAGCAGCTTATGGACAGCGAATGAAAAACTGTTTTTT. The chain couples TRBV5-4 to TRBJ1-4; a weak D match, TRBD1 (6 bases). The V gene lost 2 bases and the J gene lost 5 bases, with 10 bases spanning the gap. There are 14 residues in the CDR3. Germline V CDR1 and CDR2: SGHNT, YYREEE (reference sequence).

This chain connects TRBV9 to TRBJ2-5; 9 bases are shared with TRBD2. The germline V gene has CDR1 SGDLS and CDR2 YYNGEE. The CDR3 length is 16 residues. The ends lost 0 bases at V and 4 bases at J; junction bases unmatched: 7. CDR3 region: CASSVGVAGEVETQYF. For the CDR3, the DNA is TGTGCCAGCAGCGTAGGGGTAGCGGGAGAGGTAGAGACCCAGTACTTC.

The CDR3 spells CASSVRAGGNTIYF. DNA of the CDR3: TGTGCCAGCAGTGTTCGGGCGGGTGGAAACACCATATATTTT. The chain carries TRBV2 and TRBJ1-3; no clear D. The germline gives CDR1 SNHLY, CDR2 FYNNEI. The CDR3 has 14 residues. The V gene lost 4 bases and the J gene lost 3 bases, with 10 bases spanning the gap.

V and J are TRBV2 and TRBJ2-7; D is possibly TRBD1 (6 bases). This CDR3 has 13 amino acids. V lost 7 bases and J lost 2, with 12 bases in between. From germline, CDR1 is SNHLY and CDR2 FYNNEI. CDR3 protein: CASTGTWAYEQYF. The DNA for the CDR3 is TGTGCCAGCACCGGGACATGGGCCTACGAGCAGTACTTC.

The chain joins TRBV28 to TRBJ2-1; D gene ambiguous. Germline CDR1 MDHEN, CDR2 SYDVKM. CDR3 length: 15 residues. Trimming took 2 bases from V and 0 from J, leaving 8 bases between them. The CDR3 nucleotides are TGTGCCAGCAGTTTACCCCGGAGCTCCTACAATGAGCAGTTCTTC. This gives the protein CASSLPRSSYNEQFF. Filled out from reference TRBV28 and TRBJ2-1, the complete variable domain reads DVKVTQSSRYLVKRTGEKVFLECVQDMDHENMFWYRQDPGLGLRLIYFSYDVKMKEKGDIPEGYSVSREKKERFSLILESASTNQTSMYLCASSLPRSSYNEQFFGPGTRLTVL.

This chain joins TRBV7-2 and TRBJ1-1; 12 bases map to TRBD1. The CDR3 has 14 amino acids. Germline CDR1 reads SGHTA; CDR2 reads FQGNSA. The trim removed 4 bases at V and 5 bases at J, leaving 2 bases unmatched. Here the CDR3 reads CASSWDRGLTEAFF. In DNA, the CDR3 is TGTGCCAGCAGCTGGGACAGGGGGCTTACTGAAGCTTTCTTT.

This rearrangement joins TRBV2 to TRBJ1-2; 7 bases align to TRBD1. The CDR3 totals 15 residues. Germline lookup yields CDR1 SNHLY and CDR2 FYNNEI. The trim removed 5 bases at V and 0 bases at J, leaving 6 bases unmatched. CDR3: CASSPQGTANYGYTF. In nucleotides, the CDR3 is TGTGCCAGCAGTCCTCAGGGGACAGCTAACTATGGCTACACCTTC. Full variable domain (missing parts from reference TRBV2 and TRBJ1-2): EPEVTQTPSHQVTQMGQEVILRCVPISNHLYFYWYRQILGQKVEFLVSFYNNEISEKSEIFDDQFSVERPDGSNFTLKIRSTKLEDSAMYFCASSPQGTANYGYTFGSGTRLTVV.

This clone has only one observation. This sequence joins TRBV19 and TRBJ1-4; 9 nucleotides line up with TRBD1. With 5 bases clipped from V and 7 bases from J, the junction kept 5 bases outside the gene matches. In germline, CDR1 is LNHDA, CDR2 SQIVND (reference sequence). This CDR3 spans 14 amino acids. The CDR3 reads CASSPGTGFEKLFF. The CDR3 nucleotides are TGTGCCAGTAGTCCCGGGACAGGGTTTGAAAAACTGTTTTTT.

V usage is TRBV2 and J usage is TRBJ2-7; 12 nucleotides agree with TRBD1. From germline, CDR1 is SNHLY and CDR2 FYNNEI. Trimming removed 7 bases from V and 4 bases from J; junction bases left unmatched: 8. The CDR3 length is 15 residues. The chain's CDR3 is CASNSWGQGAYEQYF. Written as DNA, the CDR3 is TGTGCCAGCAATTCGTGGGGACAGGGGGCTTACGAGCAGTACTTC.

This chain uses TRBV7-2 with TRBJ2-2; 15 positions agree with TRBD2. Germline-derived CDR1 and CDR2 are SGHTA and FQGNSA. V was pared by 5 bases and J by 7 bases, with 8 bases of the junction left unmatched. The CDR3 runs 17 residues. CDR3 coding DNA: TGTGCCAGCAGCCCGATTGGACTAGCGGGAGGGGGCGGGGAGCTGTTTTTT. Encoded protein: CASSPIGLAGGGGELFF.

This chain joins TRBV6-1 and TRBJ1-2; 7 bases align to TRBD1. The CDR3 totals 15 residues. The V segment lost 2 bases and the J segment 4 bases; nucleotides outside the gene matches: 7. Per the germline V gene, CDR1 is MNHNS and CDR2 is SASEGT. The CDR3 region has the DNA TGTGCCAGCAGTGAAAACGGACAGGTCAGCTATGGCTACACCTTC. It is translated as CASSENGQVSYGYTF.

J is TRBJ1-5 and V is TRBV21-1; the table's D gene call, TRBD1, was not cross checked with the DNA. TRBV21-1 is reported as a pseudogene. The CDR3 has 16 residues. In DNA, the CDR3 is TGTGCCAGCAGCAAAGGGTTCAGGCTTGGAAATCAGCCCCAGCATTTT. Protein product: CASSKGFRLGNQPQHF.